This TCR beta chain was identified in a study of blood T cell repertoires in COVID-19. Study at large: Acute-phase and convalescent COVID-19 samples originated in the United States, Italy and Spain.

In the original workflow: Nucleated cell counts were estimated from reference gene primer amplification. Profiled with immunoSEQ multiplex PCR; TCRdb holds only in-frame clones, not every one. Clonal size and the V and J genes are those of that table, whereas D and trimming came from the DNA. The table records about 490,000 clones, approximately 85% of them present only once. Looked up from germline, CDR1 is SGHTA and CDR2 is FQGNSA. The CDR3 has 16 amino acids. Trimming took off 1 base at V and 6 bases at J, with 18 bases between the two ends. This clone is a singleton in its sample. The material sequenced was peripheral blood. The origin of this receptor is a human donor in a cohort sampled during active COVID-19. V usage is TRBV7-2 and J usage is TRBJ1-2, with TRBD1 as a possible D gene (6 bases). The CDR3, as DNA: TGTGCCAGCAGCTTAGGAAACACCGTACAGGGAAATGGCTACACCTTC. Protein sequence: CASSLGNTVQGNGYTF.